Following are 25 T cell receptor beta chains from one sample sequenced in a study of cytomegalovirus exposure and HLA in healthy donors. Here immunoSEQ multiplex PCR was the method, and the copy in TCRdb shows in-frame clones only, minus some. The sample lists some 90,000 clones; around nine tenths were seen once. The sequenced sample consisted of PBMCs. Receptor source: a woman in her twenties or thirties in good health and CMV-seronegative.

This chain joins TRBV5-4 and TRBJ2-1, with 7 positions matching TRBD2. V dropped 0 bases and J dropped 8; count of bases not matched to a gene: 8. Germline V gene lookup returns CDR1 SGHNT and CDR2 YYREEE (reference sequence). The CDR3 has 15 amino acids. CDR3 DNA: TGTGCCAGCAGCTTGGGCGGGAGTCTGTCCCATGAGCAGTTCTTC. Its protein is CASSLGGSLSHEQFF.

The gene calls are TRBV6-5 and TRBJ2-2, with TRBD1 identical over 9 bases. Unmatched junction bases numbered 3, after V lost 4 bases and J lost 6 bases. In germline, CDR1 is MNHEY, CDR2 SVGAGI. The CDR3 covers 14 residues. CDR3 coding DNA: TGTGCCAGCAGTTTCGACAGGGGGGCCGGGGAGCTGTTTTTT. Translating gives CASSFDRGAGELFF.

The J gene is TRBJ1-2, the V gene TRBV9; D remains ambiguous. Germline CDR1 and CDR2: SGDLS and YYNGEE. The CDR3 totals 14 residues. The V gene lost 3 bases and the J gene lost 4 bases, with 13 bases spanning the gap. CDR3 DNA sequence: TGTGCCAGCAGCGGGGAGCGGGGTAGCTATGGCTACACCTTC. Its translation is CASSGERGSYGYTF.

This chain connects TRBV9 to TRBJ2-7; perhaps TRBD2 as D (5 bases). CDR3 length equals 15 residues. CDR1 SGDLS and CDR2 YYNGEE come from the germline V gene. V shed 4 bases and J shed 3 bases, with 17 bases lying between them. The CDR3 DNA sequence: TGTGCCAGCAGCCCCGGGGTAGCGCCTGACTACGAGCAGTACTTC. It yields the protein CASSPGVAPDYEQYF.

This chain uses TRBV18 with TRBJ1-1; D gene unclear. From germline, CDR1 is KGHSH and CDR2 LQKENI. V lost 1 base, J lost 6 bases, and 15 bases lay in between. The CDR3 runs 15 residues. The CDR3 region has the DNA TGTGCCAGCTCACCACTGAGAGTTGAACTTCCTGAAGCTTTCTTT. Protein sequence: CASSPLRVELPEAFF. Complete variable domain (other parts from reference TRBV18 and TRBJ1-1): NAGVMQNPRHLVRRRGQEARLRCSPMKGHSHVYWYRQLPEEGLKFMVYLQKENIIDESGMPKERFSAEFPKEGPSILRIQQVVRGDSAAYFCASSPLRVELPEAFFGQGTRLTVV.

The chain couples TRBV11-3 to TRBJ2-1; D unclear. V dropped 0 bases and J dropped 0 bases, with 6 bases sitting between them. The CDR3 runs 15 residues. The V gene's germline CDR1 is SGHNT and CDR2 YENEEA. CDR3 DNA sequence: TGTGCCAGCAGCTTAGACCTAAGCTCCTACAATGAGCAGTTCTTC. It yields the protein CASSLDLSSYNEQFF.

Only one count was recorded for this clone. The chain couples TRBV4-1 to TRBJ1-6, with TRBD1 identical over 9 bases. Looked up from germline, CDR1 is MGHRA and CDR2 is YSYEKL. J gave up 9 bases and V 0 bases, and 6 bases lay outside the gene matches. The CDR3 loop spans 16 amino acids. The chain's CDR3 is CASSQDRGQGSSPLHF. CDR3 nucleotide sequence: TGCGCCAGCAGCCAAGATCGGGGACAGGGCAGTTCACCCCTCCACTTT.

The rearrangement links TRBV5-1 to TRBJ1-2; D gene unclear. Germline V lookup: CDR1 SGHRS, CDR2 YFSETQ. The CDR3 extends over 15 amino acids. Trimming removed 0 bases at V and 6 bases at J, with 15 bases between. In DNA, the CDR3 is TGCGCCAGCAGCTTGGTTTCGGGAGGAGTAGATGGCTACACCTTC. Amino acids: CASSLVSGGVDGYTF. The variable domain in full, completed from reference TRBV5-1 and TRBJ1-2, reads KAGVTQTPRYLIKTRGQQVTLSCSPISGHRSVSWYQQTPGQGLQFLFEYFSETQRNKGNFPGRFSGRQFSNSRSEMNVSTLELGDSALYLCASSLVSGGVDGYTFGSGTRLTVV.

This chain joins TRBV4-1 and TRBJ1-3; maybe TRBD1 (5 bases). Trimming left V 4 bases short and J 0 bases short, with 10 bases between. The CDR3 sequence is 15 residues long. The germline CDR1 and CDR2 sequences are MGHRA and YSYEKL. Here the CDR3 reads CASSPRQYSGNTIYF. DNA for the CDR3: TGCGCCAGCAGCCCCAGACAGTACTCTGGAAACACCATATATTTT.

This chain joins TRBV14 and TRBJ1-4; 9 positions agree with TRBD1. V was pared by 4 bases and J by 5 bases, with 5 bases of the junction left unmatched. Germline assignment: CDR1 SGHDN and CDR2 FVKESK. The CDR3 consists of 15 residues. The CDR3 protein is CASSPGTGKNEKLFF. CDR3 coding DNA: TGTGCCAGCAGCCCGGGGACAGGGAAAAATGAAAAACTGTTTTTT.

V and J are TRBV7-8 and TRBJ2-7; 7 nucleotides match TRBD1. The CDR3 totals 15 residues. V was clipped by 5 bases and J by 0 bases; unmatched bases: 7. Germline V lookup: CDR1 SGHVS, CDR2 FQNEAQ. The CDR3 DNA follows: TGTGCCAGCAGCCCGGGACAGTTGGTCTCCTACGAGCAGTACTTC. This encodes CASSPGQLVSYEQYF.

The rearrangement joins TRBV15 to TRBJ2-5, with 10 nucleotides matching TRBD1. The trim removed 4 bases at V and 7 bases at J, leaving 24 bases unmatched. From germline, CDR1 is LNHNV and CDR2 YYDKDF (reference sequence). This CDR3 has 20 amino acids. The CDR3 bases are TGTGCCACCAGCATGGATGAACTCGAGGGCGGAGGGACAGGGGCGGGGACCCAGTACTTC. Translation gives CATSMDELEGGGTGAGTQYF.

This chain links TRBV28 with TRBJ1-2; TRBD1 aligns across 10 bases. Germline values: CDR1 MDHEN, CDR2 SYDVKM. The CDR3 covers 15 residues. Losses at the gene ends were 5 bases for V and 8 bases for J; bases not matched to a gene: 11. CDR3 in DNA: TGTGCCAGCAGTCCAGGGGACAGGGGAGAACGGGGCTACACCTTC. Encoded protein: CASSPGDRGERGYTF.

The rearrangement uses TRBV6-5 and TRBJ1-2; a possible D gene is TRBD1 (6 bases). The CDR3 spans 13 residues. Germline V gene data show CDR1 as MNHEY and CDR2 as SVGAGI. The germline V and J ends were trimmed by 5 bases and 8 bases, with 15 bases remaining between them. The CDR3 nucleotides are TGTGCCAGCAGTCCTTTCCAGGGGCTGGGCTACACCTTC. Translating gives CASSPFQGLGYTF.

As for this clone: At the DNA level, this CDR3 is encoded by other sequences in the same sample as well. CDR3 in DNA: TGCGCCAGCAGCTTACAGGAGAACACTGAAGCTTTCTTT. It encodes CASSLQENTEAFF. The chain uses TRBV5-1 and TRBJ1-1; D possibly corresponds to TRBD1 (5 bases). Trimming took off 2 bases at V and 1 base at J, with 6 bases between the two ends. The length of the CDR3 is 13 residues. The germline gives CDR1 SGHRS, CDR2 YFSETQ.

The J gene is TRBJ1-1, the V gene TRBV5-1; D call uncertain. Deletions cut 4 bases from V and 8 bases from J, with 15 bases between. The CDR3 consists of 13 residues. Germline CDR1 SGHRS, CDR2 YFSETQ. The CDR3 is CASSPQDQLEAFF. Written as DNA, the CDR3 is TGCGCCAGCAGCCCCCAGGATCAACTCGAAGCTTTCTTT.

This clone has only one observation. This rearrangement joins TRBV4-1 to TRBJ2-1; 9 bases match TRBD1. Germline V gene sequence: CDR1 MGHRA, CDR2 YSYEKL. V was clipped by 6 bases and J by 3 bases; unmatched bases: 9. The CDR3 is made up of 16 amino acids. The CDR3 protein is CASSLLDRGIYNEQFF. CDR3 nucleotide sequence: TGCGCCAGCAGTCTACTCGACAGGGGGATCTACAATGAGCAGTTCTTC.

CDR3 nucleotide sequence: TGTGCCAGCAGCCCCACCGGGACAGGAAGGGATCAGCCCCAGCATTTT. Translating gives CASSPTGTGRDQPQHF. The chain is built from TRBV7-9 and TRBJ1-5, with TRBD1 matching 8 bases. Germline CDR1 is SEHNR and CDR2 is FQNEAQ (reference sequence). The CDR3 runs to 16 residues. The trim removed 5 bases at V and 5 bases at J, leaving 11 bases unmatched. Filled out from reference TRBV7-9 and TRBJ1-5, the complete variable domain reads DTGVSQNPRHKITKRGQNVTFRCDPISEHNRLYWYRQTLGQGPEFLTYFQNEAQLEKSRLLSDRFSAERPKGSFSTLEIQRTEQGDSAMYLCASSPTGTGRDQPQHFGDGTRLSIL.

The rearrangement uses TRBV29-1 and TRBJ1-2, with unresolved D. V dropped 7 bases and J dropped 2 bases, with 14 bases sitting between them. This CDR3 has 13 residues. Germline V gives CDR1 SQVTM, CDR2 ANQGSEA. The CDR3 loop is CSAERGSNYGYTF. CDR3 DNA: TGCAGCGCCGAGCGGGGATCCAACTATGGCTACACCTTC.

This clone showed up just once. The chain couples TRBV11-2 to TRBJ2-7, with D maybe TRBD2 (5 bases). V was shortened by 1 base and J by 5 bases, with 6 bases between the two germline ends. Germline CDR1 is SGHAT and CDR2 is FQNNGV. The CDR3 is 12 amino acids. The CDR3 nucleotides are TGTGCCAGCAGCTTAGGAGGGAACGAGCAGTACTTC. Its translation is CASSLGGNEQYF.

V gene TRBV5-6 combines with J gene TRBJ1-1, with 8 bases matching TRBD1. V dropped 4 bases and J dropped 6; count of bases not matched to a gene: 5. The CDR3 contains 13 residues. Germline V gene data show CDR1 as SGHDT and CDR2 as YYEEEE. The CDR3 loop is CASSVTGVPEAFF. The DNA for the CDR3 is TGTGCCAGCAGCGTGACAGGGGTTCCTGAAGCTTTCTTT.

This clone showed up just once. This chain uses TRBV5-1 with TRBJ1-1; 9 nucleotides line up with TRBD1. Trimming at V came to 4 bases and at J to 0 bases, leaving 7 bases not matched to a gene. Germline CDR1 is SGHRS and CDR2 is YFSETQ. This CDR3 region has 16 residues. The CDR3 coding sequence is TGCGCCAGCAGCGCCGGGACAGGGTTAATGAACACTGAAGCTTTCTTT. It translates to CASSAGTGLMNTEAFF. Full variable domain (remainder filled in from reference TRBV5-1 and TRBJ1-1): KAGVTQTPRYLIKTRGQQVTLSCSPISGHRSVSWYQQTPGQGLQFLFEYFSETQRNKGNFPGRFSGRQFSNSRSEMNVSTLELGDSALYLCASSAGTGLMNTEAFFGQGTRLTVV.

The chain employs TRBV2 and TRBJ2-1, with TRBD2 identical over 10 bases. Germline CDR1 SNHLY, CDR2 FYNNEI. Trimming at V came to 4 bases and at J to 10 bases, leaving 19 bases not matched to a gene. The CDR3 is 18 residues long. The CDR3 sequence: CASSAPRSGRAWQEEQFF. The CDR3 coding sequence is TGTGCCAGCAGTGCCCCCAGGAGCGGGAGGGCTTGGCAGGAAGAGCAGTTCTTC.

The V gene is TRBV28, the J gene TRBJ2-7; no reliable D call. Germline V lookup: CDR1 MDHEN, CDR2 SYDVKM. The CDR3 consists of 13 residues. The V gene lost 3 bases and the J gene lost 2 bases, with 8 bases spanning the gap. The CDR3 sequence: CASSFQNAYEQYF. The CDR3 DNA is TGTGCCAGCAGTTTCCAGAACGCCTACGAGCAGTACTTC. Drawing the rest from reference TRBV28 and TRBJ2-7, the complete variable domain is DVKVTQSSRYLVKRTGEKVFLECVQDMDHENMFWYRQDPGLGLRLIYFSYDVKMKEKGDIPEGYSVSREKKERFSLILESASTNQTSMYLCASSFQNAYEQYFGPGTRLTVT.

The V gene is TRBV7-3, the J gene TRBJ2-2; 8 bases agree with TRBD2. The CDR3 extends over 15 amino acids. J was trimmed by 6 bases and V by 4 bases; bases with no gene match: 7. Germline assignment: CDR1 SGHTA and CDR2 FQGTGA. The CDR3 DNA sequence: TGTGCCAGCAGCTGGAGCGGGAGTGCCCCCGGGGAGCTGTTTTTT. This gives the protein CASSWSGSAPGELFF.